Below, 14 T cell receptor beta chains from the same sample are listed, as sequenced in a study of vaccination effects on CD4 cells after COVID-19 (dated 2022 in TCRdb). The ViraFEST assay stimulated PBMC with viral peptide pools and then used TCR sequencing to identify antigen-specific CD4+ T cell clonotypes by expansion. After 10 days of culture, CD4+ T cells were isolated with the EasySep CD4+ T cell isolation kit. The absence of prior SARS-CoV-2 infection in healthy vaccine recipients was confirmed by negative nucleocapsid antibodies before and after vaccination. These receptors are not linked to any known antigen. Library construction relied on the immunoSEQ multiplex PCR assay. TCRdb mirrors the immuneACCESS table, restricted to in-frame sequences. Some clones are absent from its copies; in checked studies, under half trace to an unresolved V gene, and the reason for the others is unknown. This sample has about 48,000 clones in its table, and about four fifths of those were observed once. Around 5.5% of the sample lies in the top ten.

This sample comprised CD4+ T cells from PBMCs cultured with HCoV-OC43 spike peptides, obtained before COVID-19 vaccination. This specimen's cell subset or site label, interpreted: HCoV-OC43 spike overlapping peptide pool stimulation. The receptors shown here come from a human donor who received a COVID-19 vaccine.

The J gene is TRBJ2-5, the V gene TRBV5-1, with no clear D. The germline CDR1 and CDR2 sequences are SGHRS and YFSETQ. V lost 9 bases and J lost 2, with 14 bases in between. The CDR3 spans 13 residues. CDR3 protein: CATRGSEQETQYF. CDR3 DNA: TGCGCCACCAGAGGTTCAGAACAAGAGACCCAGTACTTC.

This clone came up once. This chain connects TRBV18 to TRBJ2-5; 10 nucleotides match TRBD1. Germline CDR1 reads KGHSH; CDR2 reads LQKENI. Trimming cost V 5 bases and J 9 bases; bases outside gene matches: 9. The CDR3 loop spans 14 amino acids. This CDR3 is CASSSTGTGVAQYF. The CDR3 DNA is TGTGCCAGCTCATCAACCGGGACAGGGGTTGCCCAGTACTTC.

This sequence joins TRBV15 and TRBJ1-2; 8 nucleotides agree with TRBD1. Germline trimming cut 5 bases from V and 8 bases from J; bases unmatched to any gene: 10. Per germline, CDR1 LNHNV and CDR2 YYDKDF (reference sequence). The CDR3 totals 14 residues. The CDR3 DNA reads TGTGCCACCAGCTCGAACGACAGGGGCTTCGGCTACACCTTC. Translating it yields CATSSNDRGFGYTF.

The chain joins TRBV2 to TRBJ2-5; 7 bases align to TRBD2. Germline CDR1 SNHLY, CDR2 FYNNEI. Germline trimming cut 7 bases from V and 2 bases from J; bases unmatched to any gene: 10. The CDR3 runs to 15 residues. This CDR3 reads CASTWRGRGQETQYF. In nucleotides, the CDR3 is TGTGCCAGCACTTGGCGCGGGCGGGGGCAAGAGACCCAGTACTTC.

V gene TRBV7-2 combines with J gene TRBJ2-3; 11 bases line up with TRBD1. The ends lost 5 bases at V and 1 base at J; junction bases unmatched: 5. The CDR3 is 16 residues long. CDR1 and CDR2 from the germline V gene are SGHTA and FQGNSA. The CDR3 nucleotides are TGTGCCAGCAGCGAGGGACAGGGGGGGGGCACAGATACGCAGTATTTT. It is translated as CASSEGQGGGTDTQYF.

This chain joins TRBV24-1 and TRBJ2-5; D tentatively reads TRBD1 or TRBD2 (5 bases each). Trimming took off 4 bases at V and 5 bases at J, with 16 bases between the two ends. This CDR3 contains 15 residues. The germline CDR1 and CDR2 sequences are KGHDR and SFDVKD. The CDR3 loop reads CATSDPGAAGETQYF. Here the CDR3 DNA reads TGTGCCACCAGTGACCCCGGGGCAGCCGGGGAGACCCAGTACTTC.

The chain carries TRBV2 and TRBJ1-1; 9 bases align to TRBD1. This CDR3 spans 14 amino acids. Germline V gene sequence: CDR1 SNHLY, CDR2 FYNNEI. The V segment lost 7 bases and the J segment 7 bases; nucleotides outside the gene matches: 10. CDR3 amino acids: CASTGDRAGGEAFF. For the CDR3, the DNA is TGTGCCAGCACCGGGGACAGGGCGGGGGGTGAAGCTTTCTTT.

DNA of the CDR3: TGCAGTGCTAGTATACAGGGCTACAATGAGCAGTTCTTC. Translated, it gives CSASIQGYNEQFF. The genes are TRBV20-1 and TRBJ2-1; a possible D gene is TRBD1 (6 bases). The V and J ends lost 3 bases and 3 bases respectively, with 9 bases between them. The CDR3 runs to 13 residues. Germline CDR1 and CDR2: DFQATT and SNEGSKA (reference sequence).

The chain carries TRBV6-4 and TRBJ2-3; 10 bases are shared with TRBD1. V dropped 2 bases and J dropped 5; count of bases not matched to a gene: 1. The CDR3 runs to 14 residues. Germline loops: CDR1 MRHNA, CDR2 SNTAGT. CDR3 amino acids: CASSDRDRGDTQYF. CDR3 bases: TGTGCCAGCAGTGACCGGGACAGGGGAGATACGCAGTATTTT.

The chain couples TRBV4-3 to TRBJ1-5; maybe TRBD1 (5 bases). Trimming pared 11 bases from V and 0 bases from J, leaving 26 bases between. The CDR3 sequence is 18 residues long. In germline, CDR1 is LGHNA, CDR2 YSLEER. In DNA form, the CDR3 reads TGCGCCCCCATGGGGCCGGCGGGTTGGAAGTATAGCAATCAGCCCCAGCATTTT. Translation: CAPMGPAGWKYSNQPQHF.

This clone was picked up one time. The chain combines TRBV12-5 with TRBJ2-3, with a weak D call TRBD2 (7 bases). V gave up 0 bases and J gave up 4 bases, with 14 bases separating them. The V gene's germline CDR1 is LGHNT and CDR2 FRNRAP. The CDR3 loop spans 16 amino acids. The CDR3 here is CASGLVLRGAADTQYF. The CDR3 region has the DNA TGTGCTAGTGGTTTGGTACTTCGGGGGGCGGCAGATACGCAGTATTTT.

This clone was observed a few times. This rearrangement joins TRBV19 to TRBJ2-7, with a weak D call TRBD1 (5 bases). The CDR3 covers 10 residues. Trimming removed 8 bases from V and 6 bases from J, with 8 bases in between. CDR1 and CDR2 (germline): LNHDA, SQIVND (reference sequence). The chain's CDR3 is CASHRPEQYV. CDR3 coding DNA: TGTGCCAGTCACAGGCCCGAGCAGTACGTC.

The J gene is TRBJ1-1, the V gene TRBV29-1; no clear D. CDR3 length equals 14 residues. V was pared by 7 bases and J by 1 base, with 16 bases between. In germline, CDR1 is SQVTM, CDR2 ANQGSEA. CDR3: CSAEGSQTNTEAFF. Here the CDR3 DNA reads TGCAGCGCCGAAGGGAGCCAGACGAACACTGAAGCTTTCTTT.

The table lists this clone with a count of one. The rearrangement joins TRBV5-1 to TRBJ1-3, with a weak D call TRBD1 (6 bases). Germline-derived CDR1 and CDR2 are SGHRS and YFSETQ. The CDR3 has 15 amino acids. The V end lost 0 bases, the J end lost 4 bases, and 11 bases lay between the germline ends. The CDR3 spells CASSLGAGVGNTIYF. In DNA form, the CDR3 reads TGCGCCAGCAGCTTGGGGGCAGGGGTCGGAAACACCATATATTTT.